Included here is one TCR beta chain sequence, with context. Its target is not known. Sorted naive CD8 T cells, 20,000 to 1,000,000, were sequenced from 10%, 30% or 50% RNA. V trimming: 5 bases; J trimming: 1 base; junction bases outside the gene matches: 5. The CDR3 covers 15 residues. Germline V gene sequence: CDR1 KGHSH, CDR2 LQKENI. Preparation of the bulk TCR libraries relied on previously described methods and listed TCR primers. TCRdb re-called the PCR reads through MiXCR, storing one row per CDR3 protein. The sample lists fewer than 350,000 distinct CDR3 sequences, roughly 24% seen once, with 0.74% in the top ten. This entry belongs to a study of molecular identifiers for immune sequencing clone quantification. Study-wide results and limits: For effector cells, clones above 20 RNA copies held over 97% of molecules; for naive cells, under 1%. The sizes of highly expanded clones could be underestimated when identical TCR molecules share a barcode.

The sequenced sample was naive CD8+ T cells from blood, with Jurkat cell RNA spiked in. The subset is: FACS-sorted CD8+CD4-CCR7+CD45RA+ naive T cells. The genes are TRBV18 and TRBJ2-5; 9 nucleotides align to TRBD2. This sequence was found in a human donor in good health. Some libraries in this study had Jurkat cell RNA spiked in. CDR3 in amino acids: CASSKTSGPQETQYF. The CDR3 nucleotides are TGTGCCAGCTCAAAGACTAGCGGCCCCCAAGAGACCCAGTACTTC.